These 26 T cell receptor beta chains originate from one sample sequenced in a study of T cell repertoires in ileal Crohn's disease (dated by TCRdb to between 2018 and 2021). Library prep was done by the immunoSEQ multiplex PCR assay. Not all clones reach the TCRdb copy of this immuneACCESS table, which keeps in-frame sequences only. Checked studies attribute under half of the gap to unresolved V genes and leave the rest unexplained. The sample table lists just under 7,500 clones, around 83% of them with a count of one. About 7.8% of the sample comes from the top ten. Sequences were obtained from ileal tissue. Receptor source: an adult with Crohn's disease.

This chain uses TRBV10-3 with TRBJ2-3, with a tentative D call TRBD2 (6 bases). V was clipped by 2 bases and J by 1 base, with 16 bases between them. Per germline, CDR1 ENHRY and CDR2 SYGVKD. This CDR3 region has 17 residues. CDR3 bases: TGTGCCATCAGTGAGGCGCGGCTCGGGAGTGGCACAGATACGCAGTATTTT. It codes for CAISEARLGSGTDTQYF.

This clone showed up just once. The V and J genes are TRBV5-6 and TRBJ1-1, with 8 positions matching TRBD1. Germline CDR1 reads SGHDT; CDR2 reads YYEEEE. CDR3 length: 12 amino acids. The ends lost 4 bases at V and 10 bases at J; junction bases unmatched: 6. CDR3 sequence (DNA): TGTGCCAGCAGCACCCAGACAGGGGTAGCTTTCTTT. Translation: CASSTQTGVAFF. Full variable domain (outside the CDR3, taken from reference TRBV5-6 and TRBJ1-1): DAGVTQSPTHLIKTRGQQVTLRCSPKSGHDTVSWYQQALGQGPQFIFQYYEEEERQRGNFPDRFSGHQFPNYSSELNVNALLLGDSALYLCASSTQTGVAFFGQGTRLTVV.

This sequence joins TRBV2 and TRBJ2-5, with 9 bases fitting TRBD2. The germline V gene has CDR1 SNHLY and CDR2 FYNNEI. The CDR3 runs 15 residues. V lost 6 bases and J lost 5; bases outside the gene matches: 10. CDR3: CASRENRAGGETQYF. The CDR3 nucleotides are TGTGCCAGCAGGGAAAACCGAGCGGGAGGCGAGACCCAGTACTTC.

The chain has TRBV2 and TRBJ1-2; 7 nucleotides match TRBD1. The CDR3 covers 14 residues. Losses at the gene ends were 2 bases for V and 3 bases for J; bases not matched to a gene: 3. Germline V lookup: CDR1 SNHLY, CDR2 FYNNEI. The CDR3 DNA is TGTGCCAGCAGTGAACAGGGGGTAGACTATGGCTACACCTTC. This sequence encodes CASSEQGVDYGYTF.

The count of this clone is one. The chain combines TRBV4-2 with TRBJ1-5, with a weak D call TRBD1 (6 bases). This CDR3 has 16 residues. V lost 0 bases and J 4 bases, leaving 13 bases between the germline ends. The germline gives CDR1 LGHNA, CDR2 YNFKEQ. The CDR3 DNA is TGTGCCAGCAGCCAAGAAAGGGCAGGGACAAATCAGCCCCAGCATTTT. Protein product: CASSQERAGTNQPQHF.

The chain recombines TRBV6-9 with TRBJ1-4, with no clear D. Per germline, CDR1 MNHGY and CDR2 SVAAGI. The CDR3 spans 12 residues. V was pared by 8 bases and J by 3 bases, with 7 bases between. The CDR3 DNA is TGTGCCAGCCGGTGGTCTAATGAAAAACTGTTTTTT. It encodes CASRWSNEKLFF.

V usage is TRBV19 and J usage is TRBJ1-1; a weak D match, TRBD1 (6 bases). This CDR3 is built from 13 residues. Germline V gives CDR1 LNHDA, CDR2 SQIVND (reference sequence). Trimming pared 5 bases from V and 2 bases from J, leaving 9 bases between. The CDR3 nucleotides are TGTGCCAGTAGTCTACAGGGAAACACTGAAGCTTTCTTT. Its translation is CASSLQGNTEAFF.

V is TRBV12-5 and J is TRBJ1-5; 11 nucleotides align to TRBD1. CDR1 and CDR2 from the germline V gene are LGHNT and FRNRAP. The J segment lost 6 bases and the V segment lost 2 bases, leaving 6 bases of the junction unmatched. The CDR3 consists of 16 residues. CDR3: CASGLWTGGAGQPQHF. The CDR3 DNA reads TGTGCTAGTGGTTTGTGGACAGGGGGCGCGGGTCAGCCCCAGCATTTT.

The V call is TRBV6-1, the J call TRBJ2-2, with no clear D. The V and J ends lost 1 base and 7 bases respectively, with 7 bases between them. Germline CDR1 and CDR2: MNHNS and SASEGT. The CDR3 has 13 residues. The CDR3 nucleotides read TGTGCCAGCAGTGAAGGAGGCGGCGGGGAGCTGTTTTTT. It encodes CASSEGGGGELFF.

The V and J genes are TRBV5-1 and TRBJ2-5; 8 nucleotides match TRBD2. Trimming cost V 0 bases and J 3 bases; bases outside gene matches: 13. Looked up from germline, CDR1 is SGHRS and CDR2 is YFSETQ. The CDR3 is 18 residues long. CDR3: CASSLVLLWLAGKETQYF. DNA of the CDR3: TGCGCCAGCAGCTTGGTTTTGTTGTGGCTAGCGGGTAAAGAGACCCAGTACTTC.

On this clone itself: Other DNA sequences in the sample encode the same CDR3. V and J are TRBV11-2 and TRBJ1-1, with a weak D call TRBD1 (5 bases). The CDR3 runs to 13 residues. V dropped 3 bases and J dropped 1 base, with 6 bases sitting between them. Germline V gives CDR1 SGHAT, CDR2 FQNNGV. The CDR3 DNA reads TGTGCCAGCAGCTTGACAGAGAACACTGAAGCTTTCTTT. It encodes CASSLTENTEAFF. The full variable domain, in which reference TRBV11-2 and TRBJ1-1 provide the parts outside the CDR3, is EAGVAQSPRYKIIEKRQSVAFWCNPISGHATLYWYQQILGQGPKLLIQFQNNGVVDDSQLPKDRFSAERLKGVDSTLKIQPAKLEDSAVYLCASSLTENTEAFFGQGTRLTVV.

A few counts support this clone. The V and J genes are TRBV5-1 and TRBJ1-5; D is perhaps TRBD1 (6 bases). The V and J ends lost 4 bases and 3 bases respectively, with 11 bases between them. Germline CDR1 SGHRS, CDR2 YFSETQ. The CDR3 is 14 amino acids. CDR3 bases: TGCGCCAGCAGCCCCATGGGGGCCAATCAGCCCCAGCATTTT. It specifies CASSPMGANQPQHF.

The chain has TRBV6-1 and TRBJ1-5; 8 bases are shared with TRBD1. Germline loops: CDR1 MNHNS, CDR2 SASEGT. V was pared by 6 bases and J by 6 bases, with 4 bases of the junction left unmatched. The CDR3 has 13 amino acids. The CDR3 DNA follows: TGTGCCAGCAGGGGGGACAGGTTTCAGCCCCAGCATTTT. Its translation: CASRGDRFQPQHF.

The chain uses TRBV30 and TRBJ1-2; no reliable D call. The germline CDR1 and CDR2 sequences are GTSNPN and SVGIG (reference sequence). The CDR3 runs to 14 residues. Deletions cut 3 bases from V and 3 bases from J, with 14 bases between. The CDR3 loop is CAWRGYGVDYGYTF. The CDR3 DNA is TGTGCCTGGAGGGGGTACGGGGTGGACTATGGCTACACCTTC.

The CDR3 coding sequence is TGCGCCAGCAGCTTGGAAGGTTTTCGGGACTATGGCTACACCTTC. It encodes CASSLEGFRDYGYTF. The chain couples TRBV5-1 to TRBJ1-2; D is unclear. V shed 0 bases and J shed 3 bases, with 12 bases lying between them. The CDR3 is 15 amino acids. In germline, CDR1 is SGHRS, CDR2 YFSETQ.

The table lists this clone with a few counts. The CDR3 loop reads CASSERKGTGESTGELFF. The CDR3 DNA is TGTGCCAGCAGTGAAAGGAAAGGGACAGGGGAAAGCACCGGGGAGCTGTTTTTT. This sequence joins TRBV25-1 and TRBJ2-2, with TRBD1 matching over 10 bases. The CDR3 has 18 amino acids. In germline, CDR1 is MGHDK, CDR2 SYGVNS. Trimming took 2 bases from V and 4 from J; bases not matched to a gene: 10.

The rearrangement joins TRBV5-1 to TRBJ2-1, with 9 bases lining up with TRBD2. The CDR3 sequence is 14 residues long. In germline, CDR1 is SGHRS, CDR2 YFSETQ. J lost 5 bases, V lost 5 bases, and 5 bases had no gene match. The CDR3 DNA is TGCGCCAGCAGGATCGCGGGAGGGAACAATGAGCAGTTCTTC. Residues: CASRIAGGNNEQFF.

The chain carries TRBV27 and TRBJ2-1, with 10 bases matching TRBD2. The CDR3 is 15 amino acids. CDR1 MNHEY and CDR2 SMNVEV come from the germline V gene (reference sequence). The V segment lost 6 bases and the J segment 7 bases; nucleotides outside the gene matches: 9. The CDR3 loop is CASSQAGGPGNEQFF. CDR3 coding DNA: TGTGCCAGCAGCCAAGCGGGAGGGCCAGGGAATGAGCAGTTCTTC.

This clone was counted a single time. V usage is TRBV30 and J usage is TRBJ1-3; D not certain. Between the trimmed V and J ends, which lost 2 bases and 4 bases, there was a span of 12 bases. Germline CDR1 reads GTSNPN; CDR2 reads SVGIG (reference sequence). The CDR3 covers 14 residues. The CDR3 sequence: CAWSPDAGGNTIYF. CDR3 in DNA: TGTGCCTGGAGTCCTGACGCGGGGGGAAACACCATATATTTT.

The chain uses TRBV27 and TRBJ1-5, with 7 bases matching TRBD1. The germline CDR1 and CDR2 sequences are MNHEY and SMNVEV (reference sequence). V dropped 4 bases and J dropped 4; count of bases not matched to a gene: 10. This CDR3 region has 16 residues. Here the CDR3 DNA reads TGTGCCAGCAGTTCGTCAGGGACAGTAATAAATCAGCCCCAGCATTTT. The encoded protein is CASSSSGTVINQPQHF.

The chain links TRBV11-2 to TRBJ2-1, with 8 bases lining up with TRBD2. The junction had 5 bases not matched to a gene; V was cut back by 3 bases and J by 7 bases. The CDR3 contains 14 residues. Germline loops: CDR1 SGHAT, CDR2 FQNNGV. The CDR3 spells CASSFQREYNEQFF. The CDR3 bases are TGTGCCAGCAGCTTTCAGCGGGAGTATAATGAGCAGTTCTTC. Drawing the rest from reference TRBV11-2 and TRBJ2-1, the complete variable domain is EAGVAQSPRYKIIEKRQSVAFWCNPISGHATLYWYQQILGQGPKLLIQFQNNGVVDDSQLPKDRFSAERLKGVDSTLKIQPAKLEDSAVYLCASSFQREYNEQFFGPGTRLTVL.

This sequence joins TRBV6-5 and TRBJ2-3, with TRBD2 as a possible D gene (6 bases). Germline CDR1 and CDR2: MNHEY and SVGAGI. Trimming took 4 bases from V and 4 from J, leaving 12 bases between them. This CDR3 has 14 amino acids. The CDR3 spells CASSFYPSADTQYF. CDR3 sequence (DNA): TGTGCCAGCAGTTTCTACCCTAGCGCAGATACGCAGTATTTT.

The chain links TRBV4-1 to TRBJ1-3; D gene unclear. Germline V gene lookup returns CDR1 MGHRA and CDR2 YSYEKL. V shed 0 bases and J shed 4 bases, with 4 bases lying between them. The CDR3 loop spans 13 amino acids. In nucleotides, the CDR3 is TGCGCCAGCAGCCAAGATCGGGGAAACACCATATATTTT. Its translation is CASSQDRGNTIYF.

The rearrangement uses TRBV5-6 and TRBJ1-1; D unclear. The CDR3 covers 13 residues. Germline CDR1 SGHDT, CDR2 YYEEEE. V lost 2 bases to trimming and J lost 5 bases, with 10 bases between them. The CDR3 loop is CASSLLGRTEAFF. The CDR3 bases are TGTGCCAGCAGCTTACTGGGCAGGACTGAAGCTTTCTTT.

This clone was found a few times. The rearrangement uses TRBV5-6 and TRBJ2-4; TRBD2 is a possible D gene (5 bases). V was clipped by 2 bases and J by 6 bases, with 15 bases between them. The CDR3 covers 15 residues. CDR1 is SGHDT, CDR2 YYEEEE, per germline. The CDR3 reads CASSLALGVGNIQYF. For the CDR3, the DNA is TGTGCCAGCAGCTTAGCCCTCGGGGTGGGAAACATTCAGTACTTC.

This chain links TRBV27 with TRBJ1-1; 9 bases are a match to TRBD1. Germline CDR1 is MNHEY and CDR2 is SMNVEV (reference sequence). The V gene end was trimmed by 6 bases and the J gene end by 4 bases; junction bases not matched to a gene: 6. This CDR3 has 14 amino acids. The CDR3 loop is CASRRTGASTEAFF. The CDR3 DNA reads TGTGCCAGCAGAAGGACAGGGGCGTCCACTGAAGCTTTCTTT.